These T cell receptor beta chains were read from a single sample in a study of molecular identifiers for immune sequencing clone quantification. TCRdb called the PCR reads again in MiXCR, with one record for every CDR3 protein. Counted here are 600,000 to 650,000 distinct CDR3 sequences, 20% occurring once; the ten biggest clones make up roughly 0.83%. Sequencing input: naive CD8+ T cells from blood, with Jurkat cell RNA spiked in. Every receptor here comes from a human donor in good health. Some libraries in this study had Jurkat cell RNA spiked in. Both conserved end residues are part of each CDR3. A D gene is named only where the DNA matches it firmly. Clone size is stated in some rows and not others, as once, few, many or a class when expanded.

CDR3	DNA	length	V	size	D	J
CASRGGEYF	TGTGCCAGCAGGGGTGGTGAATACTTC	9	TRBV28	many	-	TRBJ2-4
CASSWTTGNIQYF	TGCGCCAGCAGTTGGACGACCGGAAACATTCAGTACTTC	13	TRBV5-1	many	-	TRBJ2-4
CSVDGVDSGNTIYF	TGCAGCGTTGATGGGGTGGACTCTGGAAACACCATATATTTT	14	TRBV29-1	many	-	TRBJ1-3
CSALTTNTGELFF	TGCAGCGCTCTCACTACGAACACCGGGGAGCTGTTTTTT	13	TRBV29-1	many	-	TRBJ2-2
CASGPVGTSGGNEQFF	TGTGCCAGCGGCCCTGTCGGGACTAGCGGGGGTAATGAGCAGTTCTTC	16	TRBV7-9	-	TRBD2	TRBJ2-1
CASSYFREMNTEAFF	TGTGCCAGCAGTTACTTCAGGGAAATGAACACTGAAGCTTTCTTT	15	TRBV6-5	many	-	TRBJ1-1
CSAGGGDTDTQYF	TGCAGTGCCGGGGGGGGGGACACAGATACGCAGTATTTT	13	TRBV20-1	-	TRBD2	TRBJ2-3
CASSDVREASDTQYF	TGTGCCAGCAGTGATGTGCGGGAGGCTTCAGATACGCAGTATTTT	15	TRBV2	many	TRBD2	TRBJ2-3
CASSFLVASRTSGETSTDTQYF	TGTGCCAGCAGCTTTTTAGTCGCGAGCCGGACTAGCGGGGAGACTAGCACAGATACGCAGTATTTT	22	TRBV7-6	many	TRBD2	TRBJ2-3
CASSLGTSPGPQHF	TGTGCCAGCAGCTTAGGGACGTCCCCAGGGCCCCAGCATTTT	14	TRBV7-2	many	-	TRBJ1-5
CASSFSGYGDTQYF	TGTGCCAGCAGTTTCTCAGGGTATGGAGATACGCAGTATTTT	14	TRBV12-3/TRBV12-4	few	-	TRBJ2-3
CAWSDTGLTDTQYF	TGTGCCTGGAGTGATACAGGGTTAACAGATACGCAGTATTTT	14	TRBV30	few	-	TRBJ2-3
CASMRGAELTDTQYF	TGTGCCAGCATGAGGGGGGCCGAGTTGACAGATACGCAGTATTTT	15	TRBV2	many	-	TRBJ2-3
CASGTGGETQYF	TGTGCCAGCGGGACAGGGGGGGAGACCCAGTACTTC	12	TRBV7-9	few	TRBD1	TRBJ2-5
CASSLVSGNEQFF	TGTGCCAGCAGCTTAGTTTCAGGGAATGAGCAGTTCTTC	13	TRBV5-1	many	-	TRBJ2-1
CASSRLFPGANVLTF	TGTGCCAGCAGCCGATTGTTTCCTGGGGCCAACGTCCTGACTTTC	15	TRBV3-1	many	-	TRBJ2-6
CASSYSKRQDPHNEQFF	TGTGCCAGCAGTTATTCCAAAAGACAGGACCCACACAATGAGCAGTTCTTC	17	TRBV6-5	-	-	TRBJ2-1